Below, 29 T cell receptor beta chains from the same sample are listed, as sequenced in a study of cytomegalovirus exposure and HLA in healthy donors. This PCR relied on a set of 60 Vbeta primers and 13 Jbeta primers. Sequenced by immunoSEQ multiplex PCR; TCRdb stores in-frame clones only, minus some. In all, the sample yields 100,000 to 150,000 clones. The sequenced material came from PBMCs. Receptors were obtained from a young man in good health and CMV-seronegative.

J is TRBJ2-1 and V is TRBV10-3, with 14 bases fitting TRBD2. Losses at the gene ends were 2 bases for V and 6 bases for J; bases not matched to a gene: 9. Germline-derived CDR1 and CDR2 are ENHRY and SYGVKD. The CDR3 consists of 18 residues. The CDR3 DNA is TGTGCCATCAGTGAGAGGGGACTAGCGGGAGAGGTCCGCAATGAGCAGTTCTTC. This sequence encodes CAISERGLAGEVRNEQFF.

The chain combines TRBV7-9 with TRBJ2-2, with 9 bases lining up with TRBD1. Trimming removed 4 bases from V and 4 bases from J; junction bases left unmatched: 4. This CDR3 is 15 amino acids long. Germline CDR1 reads SEHNR; CDR2 reads FQNEAQ (reference sequence). CDR3 sequence (DNA): TGTGCCAGCAGCTCATACAGGGGGCGCACCGGGGAGCTGTTTTTT. Residues: CASSSYRGRTGELFF. Full variable domain (outside the CDR3, taken from reference TRBV7-9 and TRBJ2-2): DTGVSQNPRHKITKRGQNVTFRCDPISEHNRLYWYRQTLGQGPEFLTYFQNEAQLEKSRLLSDRFSAERPKGSFSTLEIQRTEQGDSAMYLCASSSYRGRTGELFFGEGSRLTVL.

The CDR3 region is CSVVPPMNTEAFF. The DNA for the CDR3 is TGCAGCGTTGTCCCCCCCATGAACACTGAAGCTTTCTTT. This sequence joins TRBV29-1 and TRBJ1-1; no firm D call. V lost 4 bases, J lost 0 bases, and 9 bases lay in between. Germline V gives CDR1 SQVTM, CDR2 ANQGSEA. The CDR3 spans 13 residues. Filled out from reference TRBV29-1 and TRBJ1-1, the complete variable domain reads SAVISQKPSRDICQRGTSLTIQCQVDSQVTMMFWYRQQPGQSLTLIATANQGSEATYESGFVIDKFPISRPNLTFSTLTVSNMSPEDSSIYLCSVVPPMNTEAFFGQGTRLTVV.

This sequence joins TRBV29-1 and TRBJ2-5; D unclear. V was pared by 7 bases and J by 2 bases, with 11 bases between. Germline V gene sequence: CDR1 SQVTM, CDR2 ANQGSEA. This CDR3 has 12 amino acids. CDR3 DNA sequence: TGCAGCGCCCGATTGAGGCAAGAGACCCAGTACTTC. Translating it yields CSARLRQETQYF.

The J gene is TRBJ1-6, the V gene TRBV19, with a possible D match to TRBD1 (6 bases). In germline, CDR1 is LNHDA, CDR2 SQIVND (reference sequence). This CDR3 has 14 amino acids. V lost 8 bases to trimming and J lost 7 bases, with 15 bases between them. CDR3 nucleotide sequence: TGTGCCAGTTCTCCAGGGGTTGGGAATTCACCCCTCCACTTT. This gives the protein CASSPGVGNSPLHF. Filled out from reference TRBV19 and TRBJ1-6, the complete variable domain reads DGGITQSPKYLFRKEGQNVTLSCEQNLNHDAMYWYRQDPGQGLRLIYYSQIVNDFQKGDIAEGYSVSREKKESFPLTVTSAQKNPTAFYLCASSPGVGNSPLHFGNGTRLTVT.

The chain couples TRBV30 to TRBJ2-3, with 9 bases that match TRBD2. Germline V gene sequence: CDR1 GTSNPN, CDR2 SVGIG (reference sequence). With 0 bases clipped from V and 4 bases from J, the junction kept 11 bases outside the gene matches. The CDR3 covers 17 residues. The CDR3 sequence is CAWSVRGSGSIPDTQYF. CDR3 nucleotides: TGTGCCTGGAGTGTACGGGGTAGCGGGAGTATCCCAGATACGCAGTATTTT.

The chain combines TRBV11-2 with TRBJ1-4; 10 bases align to TRBD1. Germline CDR1 SGHAT, CDR2 FQNNGV. Germline trimming cut 5 bases from V and 7 bases from J; bases unmatched to any gene: 7. The CDR3 totals 15 residues. The CDR3 region is CASSPTGGRGEKLFF. The CDR3, as DNA: TGTGCCAGCAGCCCGACAGGGGGCAGAGGTGAAAAACTGTTTTTT.

V usage is TRBV28 and J usage is TRBJ2-1; D might be TRBD2 (5 bases). Germline V gene data show CDR1 as MDHEN and CDR2 as SYDVKM. The CDR3 spans 15 residues. V was pared by 1 base and J by 1 base, with 8 bases between. CDR3 amino acids: CASSLLLDSYNEQFF. CDR3 nucleotide sequence: TGTGCCAGCAGTTTATTACTAGATTCCTACAATGAGCAGTTCTTC. Full variable domain (rest looked up from reference TRBV28 and TRBJ2-1): DVKVTQSSRYLVKRTGEKVFLECVQDMDHENMFWYRQDPGLGLRLIYFSYDVKMKEKGDIPEGYSVSREKKERFSLILESASTNQTSMYLCASSLLLDSYNEQFFGPGTRLTVL.

CDR3 coding DNA: TGTGCCAGCAGGGGTACCGGGACAGGGTCCTCACCCCTCCACTTT. This encodes CASRGTGTGSSPLHF. The rearrangement joins TRBV11-2 to TRBJ1-6; 9 positions agree with TRBD1. V was pared by 6 bases and J by 10 bases, with 10 bases of the junction left unmatched. The V gene's germline CDR1 is SGHAT and CDR2 FQNNGV. The CDR3 length is 15 residues.

This sequence joins TRBV23-1 and TRBJ1-5; TRBD1 agrees at 10 bases. TRBV23-1 is labeled an ORF, and its function is uncertain. V trimming: 8 bases; J trimming: 6 bases; junction bases outside the gene matches: 4. The CDR3 is 13 amino acids. The CDR3 region has the DNA TGCGCCAGCGGGTGGACAGGGGGTCAGCCCCAGCATTTT. This encodes CASGWTGGQPQHF.

V is TRBV11-2 and J is TRBJ2-5, with 7 bases lining up with TRBD2. With V trimmed by 5 bases and J by 3 bases, 3 bases remained unmatched. Per germline, CDR1 SGHAT and CDR2 FQNNGV. This CDR3 spans 13 amino acids. The CDR3 protein is CASSPLAEETQYF. CDR3 bases: TGTGCCAGCAGCCCCCTAGCGGAAGAGACCCAGTACTTC.

The chain carries TRBV5-5 and TRBJ2-2, with D perhaps TRBD1 (6 bases). Germline lookup yields CDR1 SGHKS and CDR2 YYEKEE (reference sequence). This CDR3 contains 15 residues. V lost 5 bases to trimming and J lost 0 bases, with 11 bases between them. The chain's CDR3 is CASRPGQTNTGELFF. CDR3 DNA sequence: TGTGCCAGCAGACCCGGACAGACGAACACCGGGGAGCTGTTTTTT.

The V and J genes are TRBV19 and TRBJ1-1; 7 bases align to TRBD1. Trimming cost V 5 bases and J 4 bases; bases outside gene matches: 7. The CDR3 sequence is 14 residues long. Germline assignment: CDR1 LNHDA and CDR2 SQIVND (reference sequence). The CDR3 loop reads CASSLATGSTEAFF. The CDR3 DNA reads as TGTGCCAGTAGTCTTGCGACAGGGAGCACTGAAGCTTTCTTT.

V gene TRBV28 combines with J gene TRBJ1-3; no definite D call. V dropped 4 bases and J dropped 1 base, with 8 bases sitting between them. Germline lookup yields CDR1 MDHEN and CDR2 SYDVKM. This CDR3 comprises 14 residues. The CDR3 bases are TGTGCCAGCAGTTCACAGCCGTCTGGAAACACCATATATTTT. It specifies CASSSQPSGNTIYF.

The CDR3 spells CASSRDRAFQETQYF. In DNA form, the CDR3 reads TGTGCCAGCAGCCGGGACAGGGCTTTCCAAGAGACCCAGTACTTC. V gene TRBV5-6 combines with J gene TRBJ2-5; TRBD1 matches at 9 bases. This CDR3 spans 15 amino acids. CDR1 and CDR2 from the germline V gene are SGHDT and YYEEEE. The V and J ends lost 4 bases and 1 base, in that order; junction bases with no gene match: 5.

The chain combines TRBV19 with TRBJ2-4; possible D gene TRBD2, 7 bases. In germline, CDR1 is LNHDA, CDR2 SQIVND (reference sequence). The CDR3 sequence is 15 residues long. Trimming took 7 bases from V and 3 from J, leaving 16 bases between them. The CDR3 sequence: CASKGEGLGKNIQYF. In DNA, the CDR3 is TGTGCCAGTAAGGGGGAGGGTTTGGGCAAAAACATTCAGTACTTC.

This chain links TRBV29-1 with TRBJ2-5; D ambiguous. The DNA matches TRBJ2-7 better at its end, which makes the J call doubtful. The germline gives CDR1 SQVTM, CDR2 ANQGSEA. This CDR3 contains 12 residues. CDR3 amino acids: CSVVGGNYEQYF. The DNA of the CDR3 is TGCAGCGTTGTCGGCGGAAACTACGAGCAGTACTTC.

The V and J genes are TRBV28 and TRBJ1-5; 12 nucleotides match TRBD1. Germline V gene sequence: CDR1 MDHEN, CDR2 SYDVKM. The CDR3 loop spans 16 amino acids. Trimming took 8 bases from V and 6 from J; bases not matched to a gene: 11. CDR3 in amino acids: CASAETGTGGGQPQHF. The CDR3 region has the DNA TGTGCCAGCGCCGAAACCGGGACAGGGGGCGGTCAGCCCCAGCATTTT.

The genes are TRBV5-1 and TRBJ2-6; 8 bases match TRBD2. Germline loops: CDR1 SGHRS, CDR2 YFSETQ. The J segment lost 0 bases and the V segment lost 4 bases, leaving 6 bases of the junction unmatched. The CDR3 consists of 17 residues. The CDR3 sequence: CASSLPGGSSGANVLTF. Written as DNA, the CDR3 is TGCGCCAGCAGCCTGCCGGGGGGGTCCTCTGGGGCCAACGTCCTGACTTTC.

The chain couples TRBV29-1 to TRBJ2-7, with 7 bases matching TRBD2. Germline V gene sequence: CDR1 SQVTM, CDR2 ANQGSEA. The CDR3 sequence is 16 residues long. V lost 6 bases and J lost 0; bases outside the gene matches: 14. This chain's CDR3 is CSVGGTTEPYSYEQYF. CDR3 nucleotides: TGCAGCGTGGGTGGGACTACCGAACCTTACTCCTACGAGCAGTACTTC.

The V and J genes are TRBV19 and TRBJ2-3; 13 bases are a match to TRBD2. The CDR3 totals 16 residues. V was pared by 5 bases and J by 4 bases, with 6 bases of the junction left unmatched. Germline lookup yields CDR1 LNHDA and CDR2 SQIVND (reference sequence). In nucleotides, the CDR3 is TGTGCCAGTAGTTGGACTAGCGGGAGCTCCCCAGATACGCAGTATTTT. The encoded protein is CASSWTSGSSPDTQYF. Complete variable domain (other parts from reference TRBV19 and TRBJ2-3): DGGITQSPKYLFRKEGQNVTLSCEQNLNHDAMYWYRQDPGQGLRLIYYSQIVNDFQKGDIAEGYSVSREKKESFPLTVTSAQKNPTAFYLCASSWTSGSSPDTQYFGPGTRLTVL.

The chain couples TRBV27 to TRBJ2-1; D is undetermined. The CDR3 is made up of 12 amino acids. Germline V gene lookup returns CDR1 MNHEY and CDR2 SMNVEV (reference sequence). Trimming shortened V by 6 bases and J by 1 base, and 4 bases separated the two germline ends. The CDR3 here is CASSLSYNEQFF. The CDR3 DNA sequence: TGTGCCAGCAGCCTTTCCTACAATGAGCAGTTCTTC.

The CDR3 loop is CASSSSGGRTDTQYF. The CDR3 nucleotides are TGTGCCAGCAGCTCTTCCGGGGGGCGCACAGATACGCAGTATTTT. The chain employs TRBV11-3 and TRBJ2-3; D possibly corresponds to TRBD2 (7 bases). Germline CDR1 is SGHNT and CDR2 is YENEEA. V was cut by 4 bases and J by 1 base, with 12 bases left in between. CDR3 length: 15 residues. Full variable domain (missing parts from reference TRBV11-3 and TRBJ2-3): EAGVVQSPRYKIIEKKQPVAFWCNPISGHNTLYWYLQNLGQGPELLIRYENEEAVDDSQLPKDRFSAERLKGVDSTLKIQPAELGDSAVYLCASSSSGGRTDTQYFGPGTRLTVL.

J is TRBJ2-6 and V is TRBV7-2; D is possibly TRBD1 (7 bases). CDR1 is SGHTA, CDR2 FQGNSA, per germline. The CDR3 has 17 residues. V shed 7 bases and J shed 2 bases, with 18 bases lying between them. This CDR3 is CASNPLGGGAGANVLTF. As DNA, the CDR3 is TGTGCCAGCAACCCTCTTGGAGGGGGCGCTGGGGCCAACGTCCTGACTTTC. Full variable domain (remainder filled in from reference TRBV7-2 and TRBJ2-6): GAGVSQSPSNKVTEKGKDVELRCDPISGHTALYWYRQSLGQGLEFLIYFQGNSAPDKSGLPSDRFSAERTGGSVSTLTIQRTQQEDSAVYLCASNPLGGGAGANVLTFGAGSRLTVL.

In the case of this clone: Sequence at one end of the junction differs from germline and may be a read error. This sequence joins TRBV6-1 and TRBJ2-7; TRBD1 agrees at 11 bases. The CDR3 is 11 residues long. Germline CDR1 MNHNS, CDR2 SASEGT. The CDR3 DNA reads TGTGCCAGCAGTGACACCGGGACAGGGGGCTTC. The encoded protein is CASSDTGTGGF.

V is TRBV4-1 and J is TRBJ1-2; a possible D gene is TRBD1 (5 bases). The germline CDR1 and CDR2 sequences are MGHRA and YSYEKL. The CDR3 consists of 16 residues. V dropped 2 bases and J dropped 5 bases, with 18 bases sitting between them. CDR3 bases: TGCGCCAGCAGCCAATCTAGCACGGCGGGGGATTATGGCTACACCTTC. Amino acids: CASSQSSTAGDYGYTF.

The gene calls are TRBV6-5 and TRBJ1-1; a possible D gene is TRBD1 (5 bases). CDR1 is MNHEY, CDR2 SVGAGI, per germline. The CDR3 consists of 15 residues. The V and J ends lost 3 bases and 6 bases respectively, with 17 bases between them. This CDR3 reads CASSYLQESNAEAFF. CDR3 in DNA: TGTGCCAGCAGTTATCTACAGGAAAGTAACGCTGAAGCTTTCTTT.

CDR3 nucleotide sequence: TGTGCCAGCAGCCCGGTTGATCGTAGCGGGTGGTTAGGCACAGATACGCAGTATTTT. Protein product: CASSPVDRSGWLGTDTQYF. The chain recombines TRBV11-1 with TRBJ2-3; 7 bases match TRBD2. CDR1 and CDR2 (germline): SGHAT, FQDESV (reference sequence). The ends lost 5 bases at V and 1 base at J; junction bases unmatched: 18. The CDR3 length is 19 residues.

The chain employs TRBV27 and TRBJ1-6; tentatively, D is TRBD1 (5 bases). This CDR3 contains 14 residues. Germline V gene data show CDR1 as MNHEY and CDR2 as SMNVEV (reference sequence). V lost 2 bases and J 8 bases, leaving 10 bases between the germline ends. CDR3 DNA: TGTGCCAGCAGTTTAGCAGGGTGGGATTCACCCCTCCACTTT. It codes for CASSLAGWDSPLHF.